The 22 T cell receptor beta chains reported below all come from one sample, sequenced in a study of radiation and T cells in renal cell carcinoma. As for time point: baseline pretreatment blood. Noted treatment: 15 Gy SBRT to primary tumor, nephrectomy 4 weeks later. TCRdb's table, derived via immunoSEQ multiplex PCR, lists solely in-frame clones and lacks some. This sample yields approximately 140,000 clones, of which approximately 87% are seen a single time; roughly 25% belongs to the top ten. The sequencing used blood, collected from a patient whose treatment included radiotherapy and nephrectomy. The receptors were gathered from a woman aged 50 to 65 with renal cell carcinoma.

This clone has a handful of counts. The chain combines TRBV7-9 with TRBJ2-7; 10 positions match TRBD1. The CDR3 loop spans 15 amino acids. Germline V gives CDR1 SEHNR, CDR2 FQNEAQ (reference sequence). Germline trimming cut 2 bases from V and 5 bases from J; bases unmatched to any gene: 6. As DNA, the CDR3 is TGTGCCAGCAGCTTATTGACAGGGGGCGAGGACGAGCAGTACTTC. Its translation is CASSLLTGGEDEQYF.

This clone was found a few times. The gene calls are TRBV5-1 and TRBJ1-1, with D unresolved. V was clipped by 2 bases and J by 3 bases, with 8 bases between them. CDR1 is SGHRS and CDR2 is YFSETQ in the germline V gene. The CDR3 has 13 residues. CDR3 protein: CASSLTEHTEAFF. The DNA for the CDR3 is TGCGCCAGCAGCTTAACAGAACACACTGAAGCTTTCTTT.

This chain connects TRBV28 to TRBJ1-1, with D maybe TRBD1 (5 bases). The CDR3 is 17 amino acids. Germline V gene lookup returns CDR1 MDHEN and CDR2 SYDVKM. V was clipped by 6 bases and J by 2 bases, with 22 bases between them. CDR3 sequence reads: CASSPSPGSGHNTEAFF. The CDR3 DNA reads as TGTGCCAGCAGCCCCAGCCCAGGCTCTGGACATAACACTGAAGCTTTCTTT.

The rearrangement joins TRBV19 to TRBJ1-2, with TRBD1 matching over 7 bases. CDR3 length equals 14 residues. Per the germline V gene, CDR1 is LNHDA and CDR2 is SQIVND (reference sequence). The V segment lost 6 bases and the J segment 8 bases; nucleotides outside the gene matches: 12. The chain's CDR3 is CASRFFETGKGYTF. The CDR3 DNA sequence: TGTGCCAGTAGGTTTTTTGAGACAGGGAAGGGCTACACCTTC.

The V call is TRBV21-1, the J call TRBJ2-7; the table gives TRBD1 as D, unverified against the DNA. TRBV21-1 is marked as a pseudogene. The CDR3 extends over 16 amino acids. The CDR3 here is CASSKARGQGIYEQYF. The CDR3 DNA is TGTGCCAGCAGCAAAGCGCGAGGACAGGGGATCTACGAGCAGTACTTC.

V usage is TRBV5-6 and J usage is TRBJ1-3; 7 nucleotides line up with TRBD1. The CDR3 is 14 residues long. Per the germline V gene, CDR1 is SGHDT and CDR2 is YYEEEE. Trimming cost V 5 bases and J 7 bases; bases outside gene matches: 9. The DNA for the CDR3 is TGTGCCAGCAGTCACAGGGGAATGATGAACACCATATATTTT. It yields the protein CASSHRGMMNTIYF.

The rearrangement links TRBV18 to TRBJ1-4, with unresolved D. The germline V gene encodes CDR1 KGHSH and CDR2 LQKENI. This CDR3 comprises 14 residues. V was cut by 6 bases and J by 0 bases, with 8 bases left in between. The CDR3 bases are TGTGCCAGCTCGGCCACAGCAACTAATGAAAAACTGTTTTTT. Its protein product is CASSATATNEKLFF.

This chain joins TRBV6-5 and TRBJ1-2, with D possibly being TRBD1 (6 bases). Germline V gives CDR1 MNHEY, CDR2 SVGAGI. V lost 8 bases, J lost 6 bases, and 22 bases lay in between. The CDR3 is made up of 15 amino acids. The CDR3: CASRPMDSSIHGYTF. For the CDR3, the DNA is TGTGCCAGCCGACCAATGGACAGTAGTATTCATGGCTACACCTTC.

The CDR3 is CASSEREGGEGYGYTF. In DNA, the CDR3 is TGTGCCAGCAGTGAGCGGGAGGGGGGGGAAGGGTATGGCTACACCTTC. This sequence joins TRBV25-1 and TRBJ1-2, with D possibly TRBD1 on 6 matching bases. The CDR3 totals 16 residues. Germline CDR1 and CDR2: MGHDK and SYGVNS. V gave up 3 bases and J gave up 5 bases, with 19 bases separating them.

This clone was seen only a few times. The chain joins TRBV6-1 to TRBJ1-5; no clear D gene. The CDR3 extends over 14 amino acids. The germline V and J ends were trimmed by 4 bases and 0 bases, with 7 bases remaining between them. Germline-derived CDR1 and CDR2 are MNHNS and SASEGT. The CDR3 region has the DNA TGTGCCAGCAGTGGCCTGAATAGCAATCAGCCCCAGCATTTT. Its protein is CASSGLNSNQPQHF.

CDR3 sequence reads: CSASADHEQYF. The CDR3 nucleotides are TGCAGTGCTAGCGCGGATCACGAGCAGTACTTC. J is TRBJ2-7 and V is TRBV20-1; no clear D. Germline CDR1 DFQATT, CDR2 SNEGSKA (reference sequence). V was clipped by 3 bases and J by 5 bases, with 8 bases between them. The CDR3 sequence is 11 residues long.

The CDR3 DNA sequence: TGTGCCAGCAGCCCCAGTTTCAATGAGCAGTTCTTC. This encodes CASSPSFNEQFF. The chain uses TRBV11-2 and TRBJ2-1, with D unresolved. This CDR3 comprises 12 residues. Germline CDR1 SGHAT, CDR2 FQNNGV. The ends were cut back, 5 bases at V and 6 bases at J, with 8 bases in the middle.

The CDR3: CASSSGDGNQPQHF. The CDR3 nucleotides read TGCGCCAGCAGCTCGGGAGACGGGAATCAGCCCCAGCATTTT. The chain combines TRBV5-1 with TRBJ1-5; no clear D. Germline lookup yields CDR1 SGHRS and CDR2 YFSETQ. CDR3 size: 14 residues. Trimming removed 3 bases at V and 4 bases at J, with 11 bases between.

The chain carries TRBV29-1 and TRBJ2-5; the match to TRBD1 covers 9 bases. Trimming at V came to 7 bases and at J to 3 bases, leaving 3 bases not matched to a gene. The germline gives CDR1 SQVTM, CDR2 ANQGSEA. The CDR3 covers 12 residues. The CDR3 is CSARTGEETQYF. The CDR3 nucleotides are TGCAGCGCTCGGACAGGGGAAGAGACCCAGTACTTC.

This clone occurred a few times. The chain combines TRBV5-1 with TRBJ2-5; D may be TRBD1 (5 bases). CDR1 and CDR2 from the germline V gene are SGHRS and YFSETQ. This CDR3 is 14 amino acids long. The ends were cut back, 0 bases at V and 5 bases at J, with 11 bases in the middle. The CDR3 region is CASSLEGVGETQYF. DNA of the CDR3: TGCGCCAGCAGCTTGGAAGGGGTAGGGGAGACCCAGTACTTC.

The V and J genes are TRBV4-1 and TRBJ1-5; 9 bases agree with TRBD1. CDR1 and CDR2 from the germline V gene are MGHRA and YSYEKL. There are 16 residues in the CDR3. The V gene end was trimmed by 4 bases and the J gene end by 5 bases; junction bases not matched to a gene: 9. The CDR3 coding sequence is TGCGCCAGCAGCCCCAACAACAGGGGGCTCGATCAGCCCCAGCATTTT. Encoded protein: CASSPNNRGLDQPQHF.

V is TRBV5-8 and J is TRBJ1-1, with D possibly TRBD1 on 5 matching bases. The CDR3 runs 13 residues. Per the germline V gene, CDR1 is SGHTS and CDR2 is YDEGEE. V was pared by 0 bases and J by 4 bases, with 7 bases between. The CDR3 reads CASSLGGGTEAFF. Written as DNA, the CDR3 is TGTGCCAGCAGCTTGGGTGGGGGCACTGAAGCTTTCTTT.

The rearrangement links TRBV29-1 to TRBJ2-7; D is unclear. Germline lookup yields CDR1 SQVTM and CDR2 ANQGSEA. CDR3 length: 12 residues. The V gene lost 1 base and the J gene lost 2 bases, with 6 bases spanning the gap. CDR3 sequence reads: CSVEGAAYEQYF. The CDR3, as DNA: TGCAGCGTTGAAGGGGCAGCCTACGAGCAGTACTTC.

The V and J genes are TRBV9 and TRBJ2-1; D is undetermined. The CDR3 runs 15 residues. Trimming removed 4 bases at V and 0 bases at J, with 11 bases between. Germline values: CDR1 SGDLS, CDR2 YYNGEE. As DNA, the CDR3 is TGTGCCAGCAGCAATGAGTGGAGCTCCTACAATGAGCAGTTCTTC. It yields the protein CASSNEWSSYNEQFF.

DNA for the CDR3: TGCGCCAGCAGACTGGCGGGACTGCTCTACAATGAGCAGTTCTTC. As protein: CASRLAGLLYNEQFF. The rearrangement links TRBV5-1 to TRBJ2-1; perhaps TRBD2 as D (6 bases). The germline V gene has CDR1 SGHRS and CDR2 YFSETQ. The CDR3 is 15 amino acids. The V end was cut by 5 bases, the J end by 3 bases, with 15 bases between. The entire variable domain, with the rest obtained from reference TRBV5-1 and TRBJ2-1, is as follows: KAGVTQTPRYLIKTRGQQVTLSCSPISGHRSVSWYQQTPGQGLQFLFEYFSETQRNKGNFPGRFSGRQFSNSRSEMNVSTLELGDSALYLCASRLAGLLYNEQFFGPGTRLTVL.

V and J are TRBV6-6 and TRBJ1-2, with a tentative D call TRBD1 (5 bases). The V gene lost 7 bases and the J gene lost 6 bases, with 12 bases spanning the gap. Germline CDR1 is MNHNY and CDR2 is SVGAGI (reference sequence). The CDR3 loop spans 12 amino acids. The CDR3 bases are TGTGCCAGCACCCGGGGGGGAAATGGCTACACCTTC. Residues: CASTRGGNGYTF.

V and J are TRBV7-9 and TRBJ1-6; a possible D gene is TRBD1 (5 bases). The V and J ends lost 3 bases and 9 bases respectively, with 9 bases between them. Germline V gene lookup returns CDR1 SEHNR and CDR2 FQNEAQ (reference sequence). The CDR3 is 13 residues long. The CDR3 nucleotides are TGTGCCAGCAGCTTGGGGGGTCTTTCACCCCTCCACTTT. Translating it yields CASSLGGLSPLHF.